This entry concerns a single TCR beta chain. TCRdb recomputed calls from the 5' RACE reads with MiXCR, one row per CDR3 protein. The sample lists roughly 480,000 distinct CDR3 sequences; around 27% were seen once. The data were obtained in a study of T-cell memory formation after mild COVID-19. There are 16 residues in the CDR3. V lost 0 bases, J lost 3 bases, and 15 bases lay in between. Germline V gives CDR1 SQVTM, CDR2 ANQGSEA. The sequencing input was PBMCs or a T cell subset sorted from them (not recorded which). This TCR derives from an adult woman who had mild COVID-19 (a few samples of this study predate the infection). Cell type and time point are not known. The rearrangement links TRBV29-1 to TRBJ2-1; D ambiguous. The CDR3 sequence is CSVEEQPPPGYNEQFF. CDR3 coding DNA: TGCAGCGTTGAAGAGCAGCCCCCGCCGGGCTACAATGAGCAGTTCTTC.